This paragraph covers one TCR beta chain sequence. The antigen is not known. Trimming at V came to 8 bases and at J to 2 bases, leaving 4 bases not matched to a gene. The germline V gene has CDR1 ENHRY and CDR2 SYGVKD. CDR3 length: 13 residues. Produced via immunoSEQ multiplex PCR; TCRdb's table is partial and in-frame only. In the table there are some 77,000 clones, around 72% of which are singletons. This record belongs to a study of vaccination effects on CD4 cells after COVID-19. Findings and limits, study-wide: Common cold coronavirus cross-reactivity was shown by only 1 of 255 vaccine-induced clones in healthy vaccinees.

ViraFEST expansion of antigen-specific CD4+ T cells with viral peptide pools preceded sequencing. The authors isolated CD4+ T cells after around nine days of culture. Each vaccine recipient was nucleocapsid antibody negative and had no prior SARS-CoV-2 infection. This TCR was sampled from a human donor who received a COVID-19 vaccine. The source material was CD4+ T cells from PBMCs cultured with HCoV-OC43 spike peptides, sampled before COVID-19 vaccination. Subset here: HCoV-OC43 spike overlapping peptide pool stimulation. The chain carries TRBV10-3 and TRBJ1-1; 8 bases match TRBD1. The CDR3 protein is CAILGQGNTEAFF. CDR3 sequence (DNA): TGTGCCATCCTCGGACAGGGAAACACTGAAGCTTTCTTT.